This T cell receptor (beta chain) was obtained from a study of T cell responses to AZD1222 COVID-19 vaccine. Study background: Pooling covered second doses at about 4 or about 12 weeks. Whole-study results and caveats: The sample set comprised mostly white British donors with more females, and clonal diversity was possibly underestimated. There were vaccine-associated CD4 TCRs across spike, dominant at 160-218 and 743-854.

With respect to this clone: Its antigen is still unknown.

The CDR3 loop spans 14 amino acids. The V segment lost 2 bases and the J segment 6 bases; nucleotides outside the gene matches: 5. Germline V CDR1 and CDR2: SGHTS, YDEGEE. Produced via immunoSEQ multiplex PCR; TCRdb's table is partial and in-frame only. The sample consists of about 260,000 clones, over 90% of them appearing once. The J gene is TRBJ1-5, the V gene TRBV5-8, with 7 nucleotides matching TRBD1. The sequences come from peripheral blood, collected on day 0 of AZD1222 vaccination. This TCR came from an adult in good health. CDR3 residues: CASSLGPGGQPQHF. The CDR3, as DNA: TGTGCCAGCAGCTTAGGACCAGGGGGTCAGCCCCAGCATTTT.